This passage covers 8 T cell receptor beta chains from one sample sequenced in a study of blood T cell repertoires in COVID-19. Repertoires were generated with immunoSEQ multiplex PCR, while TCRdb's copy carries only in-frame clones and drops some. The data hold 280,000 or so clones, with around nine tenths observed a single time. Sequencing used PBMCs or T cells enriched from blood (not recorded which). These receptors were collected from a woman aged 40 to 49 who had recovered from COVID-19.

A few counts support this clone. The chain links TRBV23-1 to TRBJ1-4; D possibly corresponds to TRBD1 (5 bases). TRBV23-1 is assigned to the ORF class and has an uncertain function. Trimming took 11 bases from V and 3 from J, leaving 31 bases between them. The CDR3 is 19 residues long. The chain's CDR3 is CARTLGHTIPPPSNEKLFF. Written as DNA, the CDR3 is TGCGCCCGCACCCTCGGACATACAATTCCTCCGCCCTCTAATGAAAAACTGTTTTTT.

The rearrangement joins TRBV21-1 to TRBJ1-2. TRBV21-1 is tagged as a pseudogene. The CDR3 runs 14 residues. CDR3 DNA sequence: TGTGCCAGCCGGGGGAAGCAACGGGGCTATGGCTACACCTTC. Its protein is CASRGKQRGYGYTF.

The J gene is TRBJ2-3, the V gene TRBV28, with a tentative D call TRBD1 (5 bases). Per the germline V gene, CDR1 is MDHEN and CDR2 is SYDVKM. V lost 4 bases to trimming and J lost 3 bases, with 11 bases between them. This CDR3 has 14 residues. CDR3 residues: CASSSPPGTDTQYF. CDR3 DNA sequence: TGTGCCAGCAGTTCCCCCCCAGGGACAGATACGCAGTATTTT.

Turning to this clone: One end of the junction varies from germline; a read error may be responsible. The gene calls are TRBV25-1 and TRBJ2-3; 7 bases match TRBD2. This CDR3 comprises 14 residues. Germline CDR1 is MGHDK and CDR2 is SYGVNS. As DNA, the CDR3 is TGTACCAGCAGTGAAAGGCGGGAGTCAGATACGCAGTATTTT. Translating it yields CTSSERRESDTQYF.

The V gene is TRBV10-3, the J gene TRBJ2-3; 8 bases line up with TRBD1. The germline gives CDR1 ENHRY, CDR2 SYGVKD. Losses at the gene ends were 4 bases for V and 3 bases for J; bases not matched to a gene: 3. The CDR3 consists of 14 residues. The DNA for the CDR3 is TGTGCCATCAGTGGGACAGGGAGAACAGATACGCAGTATTTT. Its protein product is CAISGTGRTDTQYF.

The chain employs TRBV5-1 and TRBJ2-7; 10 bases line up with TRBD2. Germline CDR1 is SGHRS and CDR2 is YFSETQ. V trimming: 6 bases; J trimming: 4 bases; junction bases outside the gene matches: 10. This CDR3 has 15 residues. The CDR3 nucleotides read TGCGCCAGCAACATCCTAGCGGGAGCCACGTACGAGCAGTACTTC. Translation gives CASNILAGATYEQYF.

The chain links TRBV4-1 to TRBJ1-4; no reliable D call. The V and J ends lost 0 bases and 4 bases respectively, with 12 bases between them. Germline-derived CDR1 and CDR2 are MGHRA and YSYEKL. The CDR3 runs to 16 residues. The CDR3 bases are TGCGCCAGCAGCCAAGACCGCAGCAGGATTAATGAAAAACTGTTTTTT. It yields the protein CASSQDRSRINEKLFF.

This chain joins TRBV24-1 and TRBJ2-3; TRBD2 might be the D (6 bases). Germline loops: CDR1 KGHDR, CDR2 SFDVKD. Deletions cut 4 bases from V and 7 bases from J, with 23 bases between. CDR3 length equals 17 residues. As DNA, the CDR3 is TGTGCCACCAGTGAAAGACCGGTTGGAGCGGGCCTGAATACGCAGTATTTT. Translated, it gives CATSERPVGAGLNTQYF.